The clone carrying this T cell receptor (beta chain) was detected ten times or more. Antigen specificity is unknown. The source of the sample is a study of identical twins. Using its own MiXCR run on the 5' RACE reads, TCRdb lists one record per CDR3 protein. The repertoire consists of a few hundred thousand distinct CDR3 sequences, with around 9.6% occurring once and the leading ten covering more than 2.5%. Trimming left V 6 bases short and J 3 bases short, with 6 bases between. Germline CDR1 and CDR2: MNHEY and SVGEGT. The CDR3 is 11 residues long. The study's findings and limits: Models predicted too little out-of-frame TCR alpha sharing in monozygotic twins. The study drew conclusions from cross-sectional statistical analysis, not from following the same donors. With abundant cord blood beta clonotypes, insertions were fewer; memory repertoires showed no such pattern.

The sample was also linked to a second study, of yellow fever vaccine responses in identical twins.

The sequenced sample consisted of PBMCs. This sequence originates from a woman between 18 and 29 years old in good health. This chain connects TRBV6-2 or TRBV6-3 to TRBJ2-7; D is uncertain. The CDR3 loop reads CASSLFYEQYF. The CDR3 coding sequence is TGTGCCAGCAGCTTATTCTACGAGCAGTACTTC.